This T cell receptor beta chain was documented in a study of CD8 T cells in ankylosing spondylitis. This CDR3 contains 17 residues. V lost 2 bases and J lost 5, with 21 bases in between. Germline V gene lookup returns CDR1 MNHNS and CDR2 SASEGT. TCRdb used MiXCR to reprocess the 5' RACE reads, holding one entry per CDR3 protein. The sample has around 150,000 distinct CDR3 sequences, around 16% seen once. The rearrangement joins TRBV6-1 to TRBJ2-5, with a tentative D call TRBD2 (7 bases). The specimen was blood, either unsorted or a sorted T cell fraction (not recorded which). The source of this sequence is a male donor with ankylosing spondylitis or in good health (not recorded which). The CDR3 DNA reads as TGTGCCAGCAGTGAAAATCCCGCCGGACTAGGGGGGGAGACCCAGTACTTC. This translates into CASSENPAGLGGETQYF.